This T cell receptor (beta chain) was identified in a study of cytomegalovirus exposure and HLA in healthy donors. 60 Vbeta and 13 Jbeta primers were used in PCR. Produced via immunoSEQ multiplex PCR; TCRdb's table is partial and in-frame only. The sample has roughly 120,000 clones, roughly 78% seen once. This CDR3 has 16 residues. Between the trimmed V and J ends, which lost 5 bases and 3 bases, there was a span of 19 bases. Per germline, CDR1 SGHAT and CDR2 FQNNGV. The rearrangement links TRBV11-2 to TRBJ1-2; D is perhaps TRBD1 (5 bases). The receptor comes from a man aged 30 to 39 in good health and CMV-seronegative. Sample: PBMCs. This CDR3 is CASSIGAKKADYGYTF. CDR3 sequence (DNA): TGTGCCAGCAGCATAGGGGCGAAGAAAGCGGACTATGGCTACACCTTC.